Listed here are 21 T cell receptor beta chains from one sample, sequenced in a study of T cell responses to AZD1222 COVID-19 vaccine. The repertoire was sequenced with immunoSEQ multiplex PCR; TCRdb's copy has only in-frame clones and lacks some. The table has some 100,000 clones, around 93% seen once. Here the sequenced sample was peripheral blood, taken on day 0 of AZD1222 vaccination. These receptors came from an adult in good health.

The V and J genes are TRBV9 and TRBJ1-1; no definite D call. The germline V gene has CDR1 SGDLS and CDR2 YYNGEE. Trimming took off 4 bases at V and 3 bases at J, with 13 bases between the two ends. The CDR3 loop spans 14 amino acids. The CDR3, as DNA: TGTGCCAGCAGCAAACAGCCCGAGGACACTGAAGCTTTCTTT. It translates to CASSKQPEDTEAFF. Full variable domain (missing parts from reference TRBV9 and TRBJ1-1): DSGVTQTPKHLITATGQRVTLRCSPRSGDLSVYWYQQSLDQGLQFLIQYYNGEERAKGNILERFSAQQFPDLHSELNLSSLELGDSALYFCASSKQPEDTEAFFGQGTRLTVV.

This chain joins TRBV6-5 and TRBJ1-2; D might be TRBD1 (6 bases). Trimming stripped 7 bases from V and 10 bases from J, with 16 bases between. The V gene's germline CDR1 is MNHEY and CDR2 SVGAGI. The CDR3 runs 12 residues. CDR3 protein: CASTRDKGVYTF. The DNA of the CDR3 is TGTGCCAGCACTCGGGACAAAGGAGTCTACACCTTC.

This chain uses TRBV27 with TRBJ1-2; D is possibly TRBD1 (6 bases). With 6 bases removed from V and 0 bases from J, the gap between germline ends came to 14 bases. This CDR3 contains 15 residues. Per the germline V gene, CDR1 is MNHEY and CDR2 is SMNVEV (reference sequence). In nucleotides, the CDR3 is TGTGCCAGCAGCTCAGACAGGTCAGCTAACTATGGCTACACCTTC. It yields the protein CASSSDRSANYGYTF.

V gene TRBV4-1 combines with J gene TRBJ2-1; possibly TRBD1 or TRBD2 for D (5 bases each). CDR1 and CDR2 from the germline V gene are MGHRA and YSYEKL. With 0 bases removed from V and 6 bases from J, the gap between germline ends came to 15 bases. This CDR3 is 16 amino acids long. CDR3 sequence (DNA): TGCGCCAGCAGCCAAGAACGGGGCGGCGTTTCCAATGAGCAGTTCTTC. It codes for CASSQERGGVSNEQFF.

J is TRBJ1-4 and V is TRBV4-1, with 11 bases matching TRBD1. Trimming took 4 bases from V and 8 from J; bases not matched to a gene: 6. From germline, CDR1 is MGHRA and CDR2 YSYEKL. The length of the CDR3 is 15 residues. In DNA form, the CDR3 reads TGCGCCAGCAGCCGCGCCGGGACAGGGGGAGAAAAACTGTTTTTT. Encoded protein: CASSRAGTGGEKLFF.

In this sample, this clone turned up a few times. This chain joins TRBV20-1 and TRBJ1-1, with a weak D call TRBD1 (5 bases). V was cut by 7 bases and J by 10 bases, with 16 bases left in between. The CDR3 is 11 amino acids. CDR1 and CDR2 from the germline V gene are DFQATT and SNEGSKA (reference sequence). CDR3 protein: CSGGRSGGAFF. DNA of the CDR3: TGCAGTGGCGGGCGGAGTGGGGGAGCTTTCTTT.

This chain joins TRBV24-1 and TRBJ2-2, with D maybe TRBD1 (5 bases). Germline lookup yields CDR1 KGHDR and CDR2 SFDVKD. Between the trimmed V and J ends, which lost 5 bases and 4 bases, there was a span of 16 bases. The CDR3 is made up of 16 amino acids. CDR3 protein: CATSAWEGVGTGELFF. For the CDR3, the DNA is TGTGCCACCAGTGCCTGGGAAGGGGTAGGCACCGGGGAGCTGTTTTTT.

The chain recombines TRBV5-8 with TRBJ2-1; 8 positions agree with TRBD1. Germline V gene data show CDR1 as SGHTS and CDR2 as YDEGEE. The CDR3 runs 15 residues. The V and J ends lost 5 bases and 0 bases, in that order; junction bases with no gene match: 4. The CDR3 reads CASSSGGLSYNEQFF. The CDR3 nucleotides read TGTGCCAGCAGTTCAGGGGGCCTCTCCTACAATGAGCAGTTCTTC.

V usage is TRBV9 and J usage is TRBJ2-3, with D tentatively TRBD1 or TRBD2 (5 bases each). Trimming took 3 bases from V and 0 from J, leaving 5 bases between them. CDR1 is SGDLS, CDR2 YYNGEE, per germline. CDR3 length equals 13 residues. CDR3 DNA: TGTGCCAGCAGCGGGGGGAGCACAGATACGCAGTATTTT. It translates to CASSGGSTDTQYF.

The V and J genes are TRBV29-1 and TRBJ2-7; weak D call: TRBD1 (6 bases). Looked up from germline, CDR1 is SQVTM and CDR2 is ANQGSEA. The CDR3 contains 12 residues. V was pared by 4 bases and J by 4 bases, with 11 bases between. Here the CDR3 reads CSVVQGMYEQYF. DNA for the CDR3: TGCAGCGTTGTACAGGGCATGTACGAGCAGTACTTC.

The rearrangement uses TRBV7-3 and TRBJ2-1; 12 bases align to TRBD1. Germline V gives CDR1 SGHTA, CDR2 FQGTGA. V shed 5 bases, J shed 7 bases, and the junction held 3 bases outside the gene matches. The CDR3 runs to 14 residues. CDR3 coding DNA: TGTGCCAGCAGCCGGGACAGGGGGCGGAATGAGCAGTTCTTC. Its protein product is CASSRDRGRNEQFF.

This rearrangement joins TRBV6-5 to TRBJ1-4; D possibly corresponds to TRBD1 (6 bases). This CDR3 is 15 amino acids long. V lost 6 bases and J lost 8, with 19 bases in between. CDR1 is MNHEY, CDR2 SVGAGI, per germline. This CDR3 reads CASSYEGGLREKLFF. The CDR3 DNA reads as TGTGCCAGCAGCTACGAGGGGGGTTTGAGGGAAAAACTGTTTTTT.

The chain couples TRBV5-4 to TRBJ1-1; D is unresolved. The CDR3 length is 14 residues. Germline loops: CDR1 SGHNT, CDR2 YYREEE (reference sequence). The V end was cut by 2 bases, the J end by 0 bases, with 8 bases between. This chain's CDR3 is CASSFGFMNTEAFF. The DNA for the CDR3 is TGTGCCAGCAGCTTCGGGTTCATGAACACTGAAGCTTTCTTT.

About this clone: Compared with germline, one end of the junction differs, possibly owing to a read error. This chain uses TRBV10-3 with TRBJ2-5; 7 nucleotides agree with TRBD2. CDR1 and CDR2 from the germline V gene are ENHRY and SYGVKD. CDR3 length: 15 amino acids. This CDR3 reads CAISDLGEGPEAQYF. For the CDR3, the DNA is TGTGCCATCAGTGATTTAGGGGAGGGTCCAGAGGCCCAGTACTTC.

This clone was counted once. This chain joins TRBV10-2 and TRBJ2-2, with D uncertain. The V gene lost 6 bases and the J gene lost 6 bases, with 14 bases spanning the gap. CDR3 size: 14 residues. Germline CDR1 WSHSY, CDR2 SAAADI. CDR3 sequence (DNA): TGCGCCAGCAGCTGGTCCCAAGGATCCGGGGAGCTGTTTTTT. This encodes CASSWSQGSGELFF.

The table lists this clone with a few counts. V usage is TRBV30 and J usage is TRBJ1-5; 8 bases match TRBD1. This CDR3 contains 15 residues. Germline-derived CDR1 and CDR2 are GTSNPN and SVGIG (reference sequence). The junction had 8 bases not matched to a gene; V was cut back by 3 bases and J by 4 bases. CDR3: CAWSDTGGSNQPQHF. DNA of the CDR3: TGTGCCTGGAGCGATACAGGGGGATCAAATCAGCCCCAGCATTTT.

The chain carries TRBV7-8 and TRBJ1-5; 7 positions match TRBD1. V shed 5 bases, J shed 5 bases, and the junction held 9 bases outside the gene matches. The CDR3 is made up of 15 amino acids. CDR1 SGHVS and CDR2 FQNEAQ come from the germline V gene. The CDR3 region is CASSPSGTDYQPQHF. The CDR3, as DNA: TGTGCCAGCAGCCCGAGCGGGACAGATTATCAGCCCCAGCATTTT.

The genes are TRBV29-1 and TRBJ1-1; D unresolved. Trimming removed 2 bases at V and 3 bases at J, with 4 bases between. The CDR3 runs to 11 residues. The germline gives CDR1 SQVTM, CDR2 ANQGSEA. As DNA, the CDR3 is TGCAGCGTTGAATCTGACACTGAAGCTTTCTTT. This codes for CSVESDTEAFF.

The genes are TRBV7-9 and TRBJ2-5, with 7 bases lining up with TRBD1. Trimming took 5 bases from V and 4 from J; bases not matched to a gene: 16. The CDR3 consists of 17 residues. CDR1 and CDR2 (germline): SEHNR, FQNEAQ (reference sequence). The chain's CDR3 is CASSIRQGAPGLETQYF. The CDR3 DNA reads TGTGCCAGCAGCATTAGACAGGGCGCCCCCGGGTTAGAGACCCAGTACTTC.

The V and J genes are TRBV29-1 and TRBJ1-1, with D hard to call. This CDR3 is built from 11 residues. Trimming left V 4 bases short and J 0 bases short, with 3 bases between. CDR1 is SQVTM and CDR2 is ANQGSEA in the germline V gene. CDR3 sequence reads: CSVVLNTEAFF. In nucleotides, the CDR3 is TGCAGCGTTGTACTGAACACTGAAGCTTTCTTT.

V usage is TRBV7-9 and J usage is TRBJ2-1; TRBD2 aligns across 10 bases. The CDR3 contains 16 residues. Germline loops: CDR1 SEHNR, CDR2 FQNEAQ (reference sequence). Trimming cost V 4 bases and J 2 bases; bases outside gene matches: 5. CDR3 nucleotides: TGTGCCAGCAGCTCCTATAGCGGGGGGCCCTACAATGAGCAGTTCTTC. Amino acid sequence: CASSSYSGGPYNEQFF. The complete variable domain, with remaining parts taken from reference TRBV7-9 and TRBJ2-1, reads DTGVSQNPRHKITKRGQNVTFRCDPISEHNRLYWYRQTLGQGPEFLTYFQNEAQLEKSRLLSDRFSAERPKGSFSTLEIQRTEQGDSAMYLCASSSYSGGPYNEQFFGPGTRLTVL.